This record looks at one TCR beta chain sequence and its context. One end of the junction does not line up with germline, which may come from a read error. This record comes from a study of blood T cells in healthy people across ages. Through a sample-barcoded 5' primer and a J-beta primer mix, a second PCR was run for about 6 to 12 cycles. All cDNA molecules were each tagged by a template-switch adaptor with 12 random nucleotides. Each sample yielded at least 3 million CDR3-containing paired-end reads. TCRdb reprocessed the 5' RACE reads with MiXCR, giving one entry per CDR3 protein. The data show some 1.4 million distinct CDR3 sequences, with 42% seen just once and less than 8% held by the top ten. This CDR3 region has 17 residues. Germline-derived CDR1 and CDR2 are MNHNY and SVGAGI (reference sequence). No fewer than 6 million PBMCs went into each sample.

V usage is TRBV6-6 and J usage is TRBJ2-3; TRBD2 agrees at 16 bases. The sequenced sample was blood. The receptor was isolated from a woman aged 18-30 years in good health. The CDR3 nucleotides read TGTGCCAGCCGTCCCGGGACTAGCGGGAGGGCCACAGACACGCAGTATTTT. Its translation: CASRPGTSGRATDTQYF.